This T cell receptor (beta chain) originates from a study of blood T cell repertoires in COVID-19. Looking at the study overall: Both acute and convalescent COVID-19 samples were obtained from the United States, Italy and Spain. T cells, B-cell-depleted T cells, or PBMCs supplied cDNA or gDNA.

Trimming took off 1 base at V and 2 bases at J, with 5 bases between the two ends. Per the germline V gene, CDR1 is LGHDT and CDR2 is YNNKEL (reference sequence). The CDR3 length is 13 residues. Authors' processing steps: Counts of nucleated cells, estimated from reference gene primer amplification, were obtained. Clones were sequenced by immunoSEQ multiplex PCR, and TCRdb holds only the in-frame ones, with some missing. V, J and clone size are those of that table, while D and trimming were read from the DNA. The sample consists of about 160,000 clones, just under 85% of them appearing once. Source material: peripheral blood. This chain joins TRBV3-1 (or the pseudogene TRBV3-2) and TRBJ1-2; D is unclear. The clonotype originates from a man in his forties who had recovered from COVID-19. CDR3 coding DNA: TGTGCCAGCAGCCAAGGAGGGAACTATGGCTACACCTTC. The encoded protein is CASSQGGNYGYTF.